This entry is about one T cell receptor beta chain. Its specificity is not known. Clones were read by immunoSEQ multiplex PCR, and TCRdb kept only the in-frame ones, dropping some. The data hold around 3,300 clones, with about 80% observed a single time. Per the germline V gene, CDR1 is SGHNT and CDR2 is YYREEE (reference sequence). The length of the CDR3 is 16 residues. Germline trimming cut 0 bases from V and 3 bases from J; bases unmatched to any gene: 5. This specimen belongs to a study of T cells after posttransplantation cyclophosphamide. Overall study results and limits: Recipient CMV seropositivity and CMV reactivation strongly tracked TRB clonality. Skin or GI-infiltrating T cells shared few TRB sequences with blood.

The chain is built from TRBV5-4 and TRBJ2-1, with 8 positions matching TRBD2. This receptor was identified in an older woman in good health, CMV-negative, and a related stem cell transplant donor. Material: CD8+ T cells sorted from bone marrow. DNA of the CDR3: TGTGCCAGCAGCTTGGGGAGCGGGGGCCTCTACAATGAGCAGTTCTTC. Translated, it gives CASSLGSGGLYNEQFF.